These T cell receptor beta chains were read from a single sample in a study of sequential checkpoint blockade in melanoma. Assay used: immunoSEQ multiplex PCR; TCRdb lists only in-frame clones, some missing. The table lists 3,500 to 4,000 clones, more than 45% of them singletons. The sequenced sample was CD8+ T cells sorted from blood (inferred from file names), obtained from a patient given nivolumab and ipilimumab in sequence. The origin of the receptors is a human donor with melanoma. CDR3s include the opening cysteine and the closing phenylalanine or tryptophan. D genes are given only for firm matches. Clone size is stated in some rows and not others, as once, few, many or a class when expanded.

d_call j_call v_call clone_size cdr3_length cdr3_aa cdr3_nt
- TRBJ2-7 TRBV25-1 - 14 CASSEGGLPYEQYF TGTGCCAGCAGTGAAGGGGGACTCCCTTACGAGCAGTACTTC
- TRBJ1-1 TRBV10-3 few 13 CAISESGAGEAFF TGTGCCATCAGTGAGTCGGGGGCTGGTGAAGCTTTCTTT
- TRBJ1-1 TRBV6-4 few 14 CASSDSPGGAEAFF TGTGCCAGCAGTGACTCTCCAGGAGGGGCTGAAGCTTTCTTT
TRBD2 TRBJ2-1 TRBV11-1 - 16 CASSLFGRGTYNEQFF TGTGCCAGCAGCTTATTTGGGAGGGGCACCTACAATGAGCAGTTCTTC
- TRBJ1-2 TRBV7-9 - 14 CASSLGKQDYGYTF TGTGCCAGCAGCTTAGGGAAACAGGACTATGGCTACACCTTC
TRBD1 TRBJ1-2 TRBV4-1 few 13 CASSPGRGQGYTF TGCGCCAGCAGCCCTGGCAGGGGGCAAGGCTACACCTTC
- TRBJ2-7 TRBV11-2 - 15 CASSSSGQDYYEQYF TGTGCCAGCAGCTCCTCTGGACAGGACTACTACGAGCAGTACTTC
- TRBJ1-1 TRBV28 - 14 CASSPPDSNTEAFF TGTGCCAGCAGTCCTCCCGACAGCAACACTGAAGCTTTCTTT
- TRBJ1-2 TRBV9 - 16 CASSVGRGGILYGYTF TGTGCCAGCAGCGTAGGGAGAGGGGGAATTCTCTATGGCTACACCTTC
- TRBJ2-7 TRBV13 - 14 CASSLAENFDEQYF TGTGCCAGCAGCTTAGCCGAGAATTTTGACGAGCAGTACTTC
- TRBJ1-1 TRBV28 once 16 CASTFPSGTRNTEAFF TGTGCCAGCACTTTTCCGTCCGGGACACGTAACACTGAAGCTTTCTTT
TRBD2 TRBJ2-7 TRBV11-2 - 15 CASARGGSSSYEQYF TGTGCCAGCGCCCGGGGCGGGAGCAGCTCCTACGAGCAGTACTTC
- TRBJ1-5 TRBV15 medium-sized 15 CATSRVPGGNQPQHF TGTGCCACCAGCAGAGTGCCAGGGGGCAATCAGCCCCAGCATTTT
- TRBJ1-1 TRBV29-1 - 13 CSVDGGTLTEAFF TGCAGCGTTGATGGTGGGACACTTACTGAAGCTTTCTTT
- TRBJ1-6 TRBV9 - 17 CASSSRLETDYNSPLHF TGTGCCAGCAGCTCCCGATTGGAGACAGACTATAATTCACCCCTCCACTTT
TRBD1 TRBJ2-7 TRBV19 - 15 CASTETGGASYEQYF TGTGCCAGTACCGAAACAGGGGGCGCCTCCTACGAGCAGTACTTC